These T cell receptor beta chains were read from a single sample in a study of cytomegalovirus exposure and HLA in healthy donors. TCRdb's table, derived via immunoSEQ multiplex PCR, lists solely in-frame clones and lacks some. The table shows roughly 180,000 clones, with 75% to 80% occurring only once. Sequenced: PBMCs. These receptor sequences come from a man in his forties or fifties in good health and CMV-seropositive. The CDR3 runs from the conserved cysteine through the conserved F or W. D genes are given only for firm matches. Clone size is not always given. Where it is, it says once, few, many or a class for expanded clones.

CDR3nt,CDR3aa,v_gene,d_gene,j_gene,abundance
TGTGCCAGCAGCTTAGTGACAGGCTTGAACACTGAAGCTTTCTTT,CASSLVTGLNTEAFF,TRBV7-9,.,TRBJ1-1,once
TGCGCCAGCAGCTTGGGGACAGGAACCCTCGCGGAGACCCAGTACTTC,CASSLGTGTLAETQYF,TRBV5-1,TRBD1,TRBJ2-5,few
TGCGCCAGCAGCTTGTCCCTGACAGGGTCAGGATCTGGAAACACCATATATTTT,CASSLSLTGSGSGNTIYF,TRBV5-1,TRBD1,TRBJ1-3,.
TGTGCCAGCAGCTTAGATTGGCAGGGCCGTGCTTTCTTT,CASSLDWQGRAFF,TRBV11-2,.,TRBJ1-1,.
TGTGCCAGCAGTGTAGAGGGGGTTGGAGGCTACACCTTC,CASSVEGVGGYTF,TRBV6-1,.,TRBJ1-2,.
TGCAGCGTTTGGACAGGGGGATCGAACACTGAAGCTTTCTTT,CSVWTGGSNTEAFF,TRBV29-1,TRBD1,TRBJ1-1,.
TGTGCCAGCAGTGGGGGGAGGGGACAAGAGACCCAGTACTTC,CASSGGRGQETQYF,TRBV7-7,TRBD2,TRBJ2-5,.
TGTGCCAGCAGCGTAGGAAACACGGGTGGCACCATATATTTT,CASSVGNTGGTIYF,TRBV9,.,TRBJ1-3,.
TGTGCCAGCAGTCCTTCTTCCTACGAGCAGTACTTC,CASSPSSYEQYF,TRBV2,.,TRBJ2-7,.
TGTGCCAGCTCACCAAGGAGGGCCACCGGGGAGCTGTTTTTT,CASSPRRATGELFF,TRBV18,.,TRBJ2-2,.
TGCGCCAGCAGTCGCAACAGGGGTTGGAACACCGGGGAGCTGTTTTTT,CASSRNRGWNTGELFF,TRBV4-3,TRBD1,TRBJ2-2,.
TGTGCCAGTAGTATAGCCCTGGGGCAGAACTATGGCTACACCTTC,CASSIALGQNYGYTF,TRBV19,.,TRBJ1-2,.
TGTGCCAGTAGTACGCAGGGGACAACACAAGAGACCCAGTACTTC,CASSTQGTTQETQYF,TRBV19,.,TRBJ2-5,.
TGTGCCAGTAGAGAGCACAGCAATCAGCCCCAGCATTTT,CASREHSNQPQHF,TRBV19,.,TRBJ1-5,few
TGCGCCAGCAGCCAAGGCAGCCCCCGGGGGAACACTGAAGCTTTCTTT,CASSQGSPRGNTEAFF,TRBV4-1,.,TRBJ1-1,.
TGTGCCAGCAGCTTAGCCAGGGGAACTGGTGACGTCGATGAGCAGTTCTTC,CASSLARGTGDVDEQFF,TRBV7-9,.,TRBJ2-1,.
TGTGCCAGCAGCACTTGGAACACTGAAGCTTTCTTT,CASSTWNTEAFF,TRBV6-1,.,TRBJ1-1,once
TGTGCCAGCAGCGGACAGAGCCAAGAGACCCAGTACTTC,CASSGQSQETQYF,TRBV6-5,.,TRBJ2-5,few
TGTGCCAGCCAGGAAAGCTCCTACAATGAGCAGTTCTTC,CASQESSYNEQFF,TRBV2,.,TRBJ2-1,.
TGTGCCTGGACTGGGGCGACAGCTAACTATGGCTACACCTTC,CAWTGATANYGYTF,TRBV30,.,TRBJ1-2,.
TGTGCCAGCACTAGCCCCCCCTACGAGCAGTACTTC,CASTSPPYEQYF,TRBV28,.,TRBJ2-7,.
TGTGCCAGCAGTGCTCGGACAGGGAACACCGGGGAGCTGTTTTTT,CASSARTGNTGELFF,TRBV6-1,TRBD1,TRBJ2-2,.
TGTGCCAGTAGTGACTCACCGGGACACCGCCACTTT,CASSDSPGHRHF,TRBV19,.,TRBJ1-6,.
TGTGCCAGCAGTGGATTCGGTGGCTATGGCTACACCTTC,CASSGFGGYGYTF,TRBV6-1,.,TRBJ1-2,.
TGTGCCAGCACTCTTTTGACAGGACAGAACACTGAAGCTTTCTTT,CASTLLTGQNTEAFF,TRBV2,.,TRBJ1-1,.
TGTGCCACGCTTACCCCCACAGCTACGCAGTATTTT,CATLTPTATQYF,TRBV6-1,.,TRBJ2-3,few
TGTGCCAGCAGCTTACGAGCGGGGGCTAACACCGGGGAGCTGTTTTTT,CASSLRAGANTGELFF,TRBV7-3,TRBD2,TRBJ2-2,.
TGTGCCACCACGGACAGGTGGAACACTGAAGCTTTCTTT,CATTDRWNTEAFF,TRBV13,TRBD1,TRBJ1-1,.
TGTGCCAGCACCCCGGACAGGGGACTCAATCAGCCCCAGCATTTT,CASTPDRGLNQPQHF,TRBV6-5,TRBD1,TRBJ1-5,few
TGTGCCAGCAGCCACCAGGGAACTGAAGCTTTCTTT,CASSHQGTEAFF,TRBV7-8,.,TRBJ1-1,once
TGCAGCGTTAATGGACCCGGACAGCTCTATGGCTACACCTTC,CSVNGPGQLYGYTF,TRBV29-1,.,TRBJ1-2,few
TGTGCCTGGTTCGACACTTACGGGGGGACTGGCTACACCTTC,CAWFDTYGGTGYTF,TRBV30,.,TRBJ1-2,.
TGTGCCACCAGCCGCCCCACGGGGGACTATGGCTACACCTTC,CATSRPTGDYGYTF,TRBV15,.,TRBJ1-2,.
TGTGCCAGCAGCATAACAGGGGGCAGAAACACCATATATTTT,CASSITGGRNTIYF,TRBV2,TRBD1,TRBJ1-3,few
TGTCTGACTAGCGGGGGGTTCACAGATACGCAGTATTTT,CLTSGGFTDTQYF,TRBV2,TRBD2,TRBJ2-3,.
TGCAGCGTTGGCGGACTGACAGGGGGAGAAGCTTTCTTT,CSVGGLTGGEAFF,TRBV29-1,TRBD1,TRBJ1-1,.
TGTGCCAGCAGCGACCGACAGGGACTCAACACTGAAGCTTTCTTT,CASSDRQGLNTEAFF,TRBV11-2,TRBD1,TRBJ1-1,.
TGTGCCAGCAGCGAAACCCCAGGGACCTACGAGCAGTACTTC,CASSETPGTYEQYF,TRBV13,.,TRBJ2-7,.
TGTGCCAGCAGCTTAGGCACAAACCAAGAGACCCAGTACTTC,CASSLGTNQETQYF,TRBV7-8,.,TRBJ2-5,.
TGTGCCAGCAGTCTTGGGACTTGGGGAGATACGCAGTATTTT,CASSLGTWGDTQYF,TRBV2,.,TRBJ2-3,few
TGTGCCAGCAGCATACAGGGGAACACTGAAGCTTTCTTT,CASSIQGNTEAFF,TRBV11-2,.,TRBJ1-1,.